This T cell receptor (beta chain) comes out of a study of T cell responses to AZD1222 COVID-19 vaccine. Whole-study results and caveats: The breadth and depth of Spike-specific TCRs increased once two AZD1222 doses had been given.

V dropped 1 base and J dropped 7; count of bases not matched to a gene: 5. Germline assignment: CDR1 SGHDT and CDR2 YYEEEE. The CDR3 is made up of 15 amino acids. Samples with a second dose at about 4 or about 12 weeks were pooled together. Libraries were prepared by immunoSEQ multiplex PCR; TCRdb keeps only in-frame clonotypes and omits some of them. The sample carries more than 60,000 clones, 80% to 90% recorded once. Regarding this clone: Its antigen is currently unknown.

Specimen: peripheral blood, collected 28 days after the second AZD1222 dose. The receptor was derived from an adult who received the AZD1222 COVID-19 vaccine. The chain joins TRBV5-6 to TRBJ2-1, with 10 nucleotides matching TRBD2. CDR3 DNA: TGTGCCAGCAGCTTGCCGGGACTAGCGCATAATGAGCAGTTCTTC. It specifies CASSLPGLAHNEQFF.